This TCR beta chain was sequenced for a study of human T cells and chemical hapten exposure. TCRdb used MiXCR to reprocess the RACE reads, holding one entry per CDR3 protein. This table holds more than 70,000 distinct CDR3 sequences, roughly 12% found once. CDR1 and CDR2 from the germline V gene are MNHEY and SVGAGI. V was pared by 4 bases and J by 2 bases, with 12 bases between. There are 15 residues in the CDR3. Time point defined: patch test 1, 2 weeks after DPC sensitization. Treatment described: therapeutic diphenylcyclopropenone sensitization with weekly scalp DPC. This clonotype was recorded at least ten times.

The sequences come from whole blood, collected in connection with sensitization to the hapten diphenylcyclopropenone (DPC). The chain combines TRBV6-5 with TRBJ2-1, with a weak D call TRBD2 (5 bases). The receptor's source is a woman in her sixties or seventies with alopecia areata. Some clones in this sample may be carry-over from other donors' samples. CDR3 sequence (DNA): TGTGCCAGCAGTTTAAGGACGGGAACCTACAATGAGCAGTTCTTC. Translating it yields CASSLRTGTYNEQFF.